This paragraph reports one T cell receptor (beta chain). This clonotype was seen only a few times. Its antigen target is currently unknown. No base qualities exist here, and no much larger clone lies one base off it. The data derive from a study of T cell repertoires in cytomegalovirus infection (dated by TCRdb to the late 2010s). Some background on the complete study: Alongside well-studied HLA-B-restricted epitopes, the peptide stimulations were aimed at recently identified HLA-C-restricted CMV epitopes, whose presentation resists viral immunomodulation. Because public TCR beta signatures pointed to carriage of CMV infection together with the matching HLA type, the HLA type of each donor mattered for the analysis.

Trimming leaves V shorter by 5 bases and J shorter by 6 bases, with the junction holding 16 bases beyond the gene matches. Taken from the germline V gene, the CDR1 and CDR2 loops are MNHEY and SVGAGI. The CDR3 measures 18 amino acids from cysteine to phenylalanine. CDR3 DNA only is kept here, 54 bases in frame from base 1. The treatment or condition tag for this specimen amounts to: in vitro stimulation with specific CMV peptide epitopes to enrich CMV-specific T cells. On the study overall, not on this receptor specifically: Carriers of CMV infection plus the relevant HLA type were discriminated by the cumulative frequency of public TCR beta family members in the study cohort and in an independent roughly 340-donor cohort. The ex vivo response was dominated by HLA-C-restricted CMV-specific TCR beta clonotypes, which also provided the single most frequent clonotype in two of eight donors.

The instrument was an Illumina HiSeq 1500. TCRdb's own reprocessing of the public reads used fastp at Q25 and MiXCR and kept productive beta chains. Each entry is one CDR3 protein sequence, shown with its most common DNA and genes. The sample table shows more than 250,000 distinct CDR3 sequences, and about 25% are seen once. The ten largest clones capture 13% of the sample. Here the chain combines TRBV6-5 and TRBJ2-3, with TRBD2 matching 11 junction bases. The sequencing used cultured PBMCs, collected from culture after CMV antigen stimulation. This clonotype originated in a human donor in good health (CMV status not recorded). Some clones in this sample may be carry-over from other donors' samples. The CDR3 region reads CASSQQFGTSGFRDTQYF. The nucleotides read TGTGCCAGCAGTCAACAATTTGGGACTAGCGGCTTTCGGGATACGCAGTATTTT.